These 15 T cell receptor beta chains were sequenced from one sample in a study of cytomegalovirus exposure and HLA in healthy donors. A multiplex PCR was run with 60 Vbeta primers and 13 Jbeta primers. Sequencing was performed with immunoSEQ multiplex PCR; in TCRdb, only in-frame clones are kept and a portion is missing. This sample has roughly 190,000 clones; approximately 78% occur once, and the top ten carry roughly 1.5%. The specimen sequenced was PBMCs. Receptors were obtained from a woman younger than 35 in good health and CMV-seronegative.

The chain carries TRBV7-9 and TRBJ2-3; a possible D gene is TRBD2 (5 bases). V gave up 4 bases and J gave up 3 bases, with 14 bases separating them. The CDR3 consists of 15 residues. From germline, CDR1 is SEHNR and CDR2 FQNEAQ (reference sequence). This CDR3 reads CASSWRASGTDTQYF. The CDR3 DNA is TGTGCCAGCAGCTGGCGGGCTTCGGGGACAGATACGCAGTATTTT. The complete variable domain, with remaining parts taken from reference TRBV7-9 and TRBJ2-3, reads DTGVSQNPRHKITKRGQNVTFRCDPISEHNRLYWYRQTLGQGPEFLTYFQNEAQLEKSRLLSDRFSAERPKGSFSTLEIQRTEQGDSAMYLCASSWRASGTDTQYFGPGTRLTVL.

The chain is built from TRBV28 and TRBJ1-5; perhaps TRBD1 as D (5 bases). The germline V gene encodes CDR1 MDHEN and CDR2 SYDVKM. The V end lost 5 bases, the J end lost 5 bases, and 13 bases lay between the germline ends. This CDR3 spans 14 amino acids. CDR3 protein: CASSPRQGHQPQHF. In DNA, the CDR3 is TGTGCCAGCAGTCCTCGCCAGGGCCATCAGCCCCAGCATTTT.

The chain uses TRBV7-2 and TRBJ2-6; unclear D gene. Germline V lookup: CDR1 SGHTA, CDR2 FQGNSA. The germline V and J ends were trimmed by 5 bases and 0 bases, with 14 bases remaining between them. CDR3 size: 17 residues. CDR3 in DNA: TGTGCCAGCAGCGAGACACAAACCCCCTCTGGGGCCAACGTCCTGACTTTC. Protein sequence: CASSETQTPSGANVLTF.

This clone came up once. V and J are TRBV12-5 and TRBJ2-7; 7 bases fit TRBD2. CDR3 size: 18 residues. Germline CDR1 reads LGHNT; CDR2 reads FRNRAP. J gave up 0 bases and V 0 bases, and 11 bases lay outside the gene matches. This CDR3 reads CASGLVPGRETSSYEQYV. The CDR3 region has the DNA TGTGCTAGTGGTTTGGTACCGGGGCGGGAGACAAGCTCCTACGAGCAGTACGTC.

This rearrangement joins TRBV21-1 to TRBJ1-4; the table's D call, TRBD1, has no DNA check behind it. TRBV21-1 is classified as a pseudogene. CDR3 length: 20 amino acids. The CDR3 DNA sequence: TGTGCCAGCAGCAAAGATATCCCAGAATCTCCGGGACAGCCTAATGAAAAACTGTTTTTT. Translated: CASSKDIPESPGQPNEKLFF.

This sequence joins TRBV19 and TRBJ2-2; TRBD1 might be the D (5 bases). Deletions cut 7 bases from V and 1 base from J, with 13 bases between. CDR3 length equals 15 residues. The V gene's germline CDR1 is LNHDA and CDR2 SQIVND (reference sequence). The CDR3 protein is CASTDPGQNTGELFF. CDR3 DNA sequence: TGTGCCAGTACCGACCCTGGACAGAACACCGGGGAGCTGTTTTTT.

The gene calls are TRBV7-9 and TRBJ2-7; possibly TRBD1 for D (5 bases). The CDR3 spans 16 residues. CDR1 SEHNR and CDR2 FQNEAQ come from the germline V gene (reference sequence). Deletions cut 5 bases from V and 0 bases from J, with 17 bases between. CDR3 DNA sequence: TGTGCCAGCAGCCCGACAGAAACGTACAGCTCCTACGAGCAGTACGTC. Its translation: CASSPTETYSSYEQYV.

This clone was detected a few times. The rearrangement uses TRBV10-1 and TRBJ1-1; 7 nucleotides line up with TRBD1. The V and J ends lost 3 bases and 11 bases, in that order; junction bases with no gene match: 12. CDR1 WNHNN and CDR2 SYGVQD come from the germline V gene (reference sequence). This CDR3 spans 14 amino acids. The chain's CDR3 is CASSERGQGDFAFF. In nucleotides, the CDR3 is TGCGCCAGCAGTGAAAGGGGGCAGGGGGATTTTGCTTTCTTT.

The chain joins TRBV19 to TRBJ2-7; 9 bases match TRBD2. The J segment lost 2 bases and the V segment lost 5 bases, leaving 4 bases of the junction unmatched. Germline V gives CDR1 LNHDA, CDR2 SQIVND (reference sequence). The CDR3 has 14 residues. This CDR3 is CASSASGEAYEQYV. CDR3 sequence (DNA): TGTGCCAGTAGTGCTAGCGGGGAGGCCTACGAGCAGTACGTC.

The chain is built from TRBV2 and TRBJ2-1, with TRBD1 identical over 8 bases. The germline gives CDR1 SNHLY, CDR2 FYNNEI. The CDR3 is made up of 14 amino acids. V dropped 10 bases and J dropped 7; count of bases not matched to a gene: 12. The chain's CDR3 is CAIEGRTGSNEQFF. Here the CDR3 DNA reads TGTGCCATCGAGGGGAGGACAGGGTCTAATGAGCAGTTCTTC.

The chain uses TRBV5-1 and TRBJ2-2; possible D gene TRBD1, 5 bases. The germline V gene has CDR1 SGHRS and CDR2 YFSETQ. The length of the CDR3 is 15 residues. V was shortened by 0 bases and J by 3 bases, with 9 bases between the two germline ends. CDR3 coding DNA: TGCGCCAGCAGCTTGGGCGGCAGGGACACCGGGGAGCTGTTTTTT. Translated, it gives CASSLGGRDTGELFF.

This chain uses TRBV11-2 with TRBJ2-3; D is possibly TRBD2 (6 bases). There are 15 residues in the CDR3. The germline V gene encodes CDR1 SGHAT and CDR2 FQNNGV. Between the trimmed V and J ends, which lost 4 bases and 5 bases, there was a span of 16 bases. CDR3 protein: CASSYPRGRLDTQYF. The DNA of the CDR3 is TGTGCCAGCAGCTACCCCCGAGGGAGGCTAGATACGCAGTATTTT.

The CDR3 DNA reads TGTGCCAGCAGGTCCCCGGGGGGCGCTGGCTATGGCTACACCTTC. It yields the protein CASRSPGGAGYGYTF. The V call is TRBV5-8, the J call TRBJ1-2; TRBD1 is a possible D gene (6 bases). Trimming removed 5 bases at V and 4 bases at J, with 18 bases between. There are 15 residues in the CDR3. CDR1 and CDR2 (germline): SGHTS, YDEGEE.

This clone appeared a few times. This chain connects TRBV2 to TRBJ2-7; D might be TRBD1 (6 bases). This CDR3 is 14 amino acids long. Per the germline V gene, CDR1 is SNHLY and CDR2 is FYNNEI. V was shortened by 8 bases and J by 0 bases, with 14 bases between the two germline ends. CDR3 in DNA: TGTGCCAGCGGGCACCGGGACAACTCCTACGAGCAGTACTTC. Amino acids: CASGHRDNSYEQYF. The whole variable domain, filled in from reference TRBV2 and TRBJ2-7, reads EPEVTQTPSHQVTQMGQEVILRCVPISNHLYFYWYRQILGQKVEFLVSFYNNEISEKSEIFDDQFSVERPDGSNFTLKIRSTKLEDSAMYFCASGHRDNSYEQYFGPGTRLTVT.

The chain joins TRBV11-3 to TRBJ2-1, with TRBD2 matching 13 bases. This CDR3 spans 16 amino acids. The germline V gene encodes CDR1 SGHNT and CDR2 YENEEA. Trimming cost V 5 bases and J 10 bases; bases outside gene matches: 11. CDR3 bases: TGTGCCAGCAGCCTACAACTAGCGGGAGGGCCGGGAGAGCAGTTCTTC. The encoded protein is CASSLQLAGGPGEQFF.